A selection of T cell receptor beta chains follows, all from one sample in a study of regulatory T cells in long-lasting Graves disease. TCRdb processed the multiplex PCR reads anew with MiXCR; each CDR3 protein has one entry. Of about 290,000 distinct CDR3 sequences in the sample, 22% are singletons; the top ten hold 56%. The sample was peripheral blood mononuclear cells (PBMCs), taken when the disease was refractory, from a patient treated with antithyroid drugs. The receptors here all came from a female donor with Graves disease. The CDR3 runs from the conserved cysteine through the conserved F or W. Fields, in order: D gene, clone size, V gene, J gene, CDR3 protein, CDR3 DNA. D genes are given only for firm matches. The listing skips clone size in some rows; elsewhere it reads once, few, many or a size class.

-	many	TRBV6-1	TRBJ1-4	CACGGRTVNEKLFF	TGTGCCTGTGGGGGACGGACAGTTAATGAAAAACTGTTTTTT
TRBD2	-	TRBV28	TRBJ2-7	CASKPSGGPYEQYF	TGTGCCAGCAAACCCAGCGGGGGCCCCTACGAGCAGTACTTC
-	many	TRBV6-5	TRBJ2-2	CASSYWAGPSVITGELFF	TGTGCCAGCAGTTATTGGGCCGGTCCGTCAGTAATCACCGGGGAGCTGTTTTTT
-	few	TRBV15	TRBJ2-7	CATSRSFVDEQYF	TGTGCCACCAGCAGGAGCTTTGTGGACGAGCAGTACTTC
-	-	TRBV7-2	TRBJ2-7	CASSLLYREQYF	TGTGCCAGCAGCTTGTTATATCGCGAGCAGTACTTC
-	-	TRBV12-3/TRBV12-4	TRBJ2-5	CASSLVLRSETQHF	TGTGCCAGCAGTTTAGTCCTTAGATCGGAGACCCAGCACTTC
TRBD1	many	TRBV6-2/TRBV6-3	TRBJ2-5	CASSPDREETQYF	TGTGCCAGCAGCCCGGACAGGGAAGAGACCCAGTACTTC
TRBD1	many	TRBV27	TRBJ2-7	CASSSQLNRGSSYEQYF	TGTGCCAGCAGTTCACAATTGAACAGGGGGAGCTCCTACGAGCAGTACTTC
TRBD2	-	TRBV5-5	TRBJ2-2	CASSLTRLADTGELFF	TGTGCCAGCAGCTTGACGCGACTAGCGGACACCGGGGAGCTGTTTTTT
-	-	TRBV28	TRBJ1-5	CASRTRYSNQPQHF	TGTGCCAGCAGGACACGTTATAGCAATCAGCCCCAGCATTTT
TRBD1	-	TRBV28	TRBJ2-7	CASSSAGTGNDEQYF	TGTGCCAGCAGTTCCGCCGGGACAGGTAACGACGAGCAGTACTTC
-	-	TRBV19	TRBJ1-2	CASREHQGRYGYTF	TGTGCCAGTAGGGAACACCAGGGGAGGTATGGCTACACCTTC
-	many	TRBV12-3/TRBV12-4	TRBJ2-3	CASSLWGYGVDTQYF	TGTGCCAGCAGTTTATGGGGCTACGGCGTAGATACGCAGTATTTT
TRBD1	many	TRBV28	TRBJ1-3	CASRTGTGGSGNTIYF	TGTGCCAGCAGGACCGGGACAGGGGGCTCTGGAAACACCATATATTTT
TRBD1	-	TRBV7-9	TRBJ1-5	CASSLVSGGMGNQPQHF	TGTGCCAGCAGCTTAGTGTCAGGGGGCATGGGCAATCAGCCCCAGCATTTT
-	many	TRBV7-8	TRBJ2-7	CASSLGGIGTSYEQYF	TGTGCCAGCAGCTTAGGGGGGATTGGGACCTCCTACGAGCAGTACTTC
-	-	TRBV20-1	TRBJ2-1	CSAPRFYNEQFF	TGCAGTGCCCCACGTTTTTACAATGAGCAGTTCTTC
TRBD1	-	TRBV11-2	TRBJ2-7	CASRLGQGGYEQYF	TGTGCCAGCAGACTTGGACAGGGGGGATACGAGCAGTACTTC
-	-	TRBV30	TRBJ1-5	CAWSSTRDQPQHF	TGTGCCTGGAGTTCGACGAGGGATCAGCCCCAGCATTTT
TRBD1	-	TRBV5-1	TRBJ2-7	CASTAGQGPYEQYF	TGCGCCAGCACAGCGGGACAGGGTCCCTACGAGCAGTACTTC
-	few	TRBV20-1	TRBJ2-7	CSARVSRGLSQIGSRYEQYF	TGCAGTGCTAGAGTTTCTAGGGGGCTTAGCCAGATCGGGAGTAGGTACGAGCAGTACTTC
-	many	TRBV7-6	TRBJ2-5	CTSSLESKGGETQYF	TGTACCAGCAGCTTAGAGAGTAAGGGCGGAGAGACCCAGTACTTC
-	few	TRBV7-2	TRBJ2-7	CTSSLQGGGEQYF	TGTACCAGCAGCTTACAGGGTGGAGGCGAGCAGTACTTC
TRBD1	-	TRBV29-1	TRBJ1-2	CSVTVSGQGPGYTF	TGCAGCGTTACGGTGAGCGGACAGGGCCCTGGCTACACCTTC
-	-	TRBV7-9	TRBJ1-1	CASSLVSQEFYPPDTEAFF	TGTGCCAGCAGCTTAGTATCGCAGGAATTCTATCCCCCGGACACTGAAGCTTTCTTT
-	many	TRBV28	TRBJ2-4	CASSLPPGGVGDIQYF	TGTGCCAGCAGTCTGCCCCCGGGCGGGGTCGGGGACATTCAGTACTTC
-	-	TRBV19	TRBJ1-5	CASSIIGSTGSRQPQHF	TGTGCCAGTAGTATAATTGGGTCAACAGGGTCGCGTCAGCCCCAGCATTTT
-	many	TRBV15	TRBJ1-2	CATSRDRGISGTGYTF	TGTGCCACCAGCAGAGATCGCGGGATCAGTGGCACGGGCTACACCTTC
TRBD1	many	TRBV2	TRBJ1-4	CASSVQGADEKLFF	TGTGCCAGCAGTGTGCAGGGGGCTGATGAAAAACTGTTTTTT
-	-	TRBV11-2	TRBJ2-1	CASSLGFHEQFF	TGTGCCAGCAGCCTAGGATTTCATGAGCAGTTCTTC
-	-	TRBV6-5	TRBJ2-7	CASSYLATYEQYF	TGTGCCAGCAGTTACCTGGCCACCTACGAGCAGTACTTC
TRBD1	-	TRBV12-5	TRBJ1-5	CASGPRQGAQDQPQHF	TGTGCTAGTGGTCCTCGCCAGGGGGCGCAGGATCAGCCCCAGCATTTT
TRBD1	-	TRBV29-1	TRBJ1-1	CSAGRTGGEFIAFF	TGCAGCGCTGGCCGGACAGGGGGCGAGTTCATCGCTTTCTTT
TRBD2	many	TRBV12-3/TRBV12-4	TRBJ2-1	CASSFIGLAGGRGHEQFF	TGTGCCAGCAGTTTTATTGGGCTAGCGGGAGGTCGGGGTCATGAGCAGTTCTTC
-	many	TRBV28	TRBJ2-5	CASSILSGTQYF	TGTGCCAGCAGTATCCTGAGCGGGACCCAGTACTTC
TRBD1	few	TRBV6-9	TRBJ2-5	CASSYEGARETQYF	TGTGCCAGCAGTTACGAGGGGGCCCGGGAGACCCAGTACTTC
-	many	TRBV6-5	TRBJ1-2	CASSYLGGDYGYTF	TGTGCCAGCAGTTACTTGGGCGGAGACTATGGCTACACCTTC
TRBD1	-	TRBV20-1	TRBJ1-5	CSASPGQGINQPQHF	TGCAGTGCTAGCCCCGGACAGGGGATAAATCAGCCCCAGCATTTT
-	few	TRBV7-6	TRBJ1-1	CASSPMQGNTEAFF	TGTGCCAGCAGCCCGATGCAGGGGAACACTGAAGCTTTCTTT
-	once	TRBV15	TRBJ1-4	CATSRDPQSNEKLFF	TGTGCCACCAGCAGAGATCCGCAGAGTAATGAAAAACTGTTTTTT
-	many	TRBV6-1	TRBJ1-2	CASSGNRVTNYGYTF	TGTGCCAGCAGTGGTAACAGGGTGACTAACTATGGCTACACCTTC
-	many	TRBV20-1	TRBJ2-7	CSAIAPPTYEQYF	TGCAGTGCCATAGCCCCCCCAACCTACGAGCAGTACTTC
-	many	TRBV12-3/TRBV12-4	TRBJ1-2	CASSLGARDYGYTF	TGTGCCAGCAGTTTAGGAGCCCGGGACTATGGCTACACCTTC
-	many	TRBV15	TRBJ1-5	CATSRVYLISSVYQPQHF	TGTGCCACCAGCAGAGTATACTTGATCTCGTCTGTGTATCAGCCCCAGCATTTT